One and the same sample provided the 20 T cell receptor beta chains below, sequenced in a study of blood T cell repertoires in COVID-19. The assay was immunoSEQ multiplex PCR, and TCRdb's table has in-frame clones only and misses some. Among under 200,000 clones listed, around 74% were seen once. The sample was peripheral blood. Source of these receptors: a woman aged 80 or older with acute or convalescent COVID-19.

The rearrangement joins TRBV7-9 to TRBJ1-2; unclear D gene. Germline V gene lookup returns CDR1 SEHNR and CDR2 FQNEAQ (reference sequence). Trimming took 4 bases from V and 4 from J, leaving 16 bases between them. The CDR3 contains 15 residues. CDR3 in amino acids: CASSSVPQRTYGYTF. In nucleotides, the CDR3 is TGTGCCAGCAGCTCGGTCCCCCAACGCACCTATGGCTACACCTTC.

CDR3 in amino acids: CASSPPAQAVEAFF. The CDR3 DNA sequence: TGTGCCAGCTCACCACCGGCCCAGGCAGTTGAAGCTTTCTTT. This chain joins TRBV18 and TRBJ1-1; no clear D gene. Germline V gene sequence: CDR1 KGHSH, CDR2 LQKENI. V dropped 0 bases and J dropped 7 bases, with 12 bases sitting between them. This CDR3 region has 14 residues.

The V gene is TRBV4-1, the J gene TRBJ1-1; D gene unclear. V gave up 1 base and J gave up 1 base, with 19 bases separating them. Germline loops: CDR1 MGHRA, CDR2 YSYEKL. CDR3 length: 18 residues. CDR3 bases: TGCGCCAGCAGCCAAGCCAATCTTCGAAGAGGAAGGAACACTGAAGCTTTCTTT. It codes for CASSQANLRRGRNTEAFF.

V gene TRBV25-1 combines with J gene TRBJ2-1, with 7 bases fitting TRBD2. This CDR3 has 14 amino acids. The junction had 3 bases not matched to a gene; V was cut back by 4 bases and J by 3 bases. Germline CDR1 MGHDK, CDR2 SYGVNS. This CDR3 is CASSVGTIYNEQFF. The DNA of the CDR3 is TGTGCCAGCAGTGTCGGGACTATCTACAATGAGCAGTTCTTC.

Only a few counts were recorded for this clone. This chain joins TRBV29-1 and TRBJ2-5; D remains unclear. CDR1 SQVTM and CDR2 ANQGSEA come from the germline V gene. V lost 4 bases to trimming and J lost 2 bases, with 2 bases between them. The CDR3 consists of 10 residues. Written as DNA, the CDR3 is TGCAGCGTTGCTCAAGAGACCCAGTACTTC. Translated, it gives CSVAQETQYF.

The rearrangement uses TRBV20-1 and TRBJ2-1; maybe TRBD1 (6 bases). Germline CDR1 and CDR2: DFQATT and SNEGSKA (reference sequence). The CDR3 spans 10 residues. The CDR3 loop reads CTVGGNEQFF. Here the CDR3 DNA reads TGCACCGTAGGGGGCAATGAGCAGTTCTTC.

The J gene is TRBJ2-5, the V gene TRBV5-1; 9 bases map to TRBD1. CDR3 size: 14 residues. The trim removed 4 bases at V and 2 bases at J, leaving 3 bases unmatched. The germline V gene has CDR1 SGHRS and CDR2 YFSETQ. CDR3 residues: CASSRTGDQETQYF. In DNA, the CDR3 is TGCGCCAGCAGCCGGACAGGGGATCAAGAGACCCAGTACTTC.

The chain is built from TRBV19 and TRBJ1-6; weak D call: TRBD1 (6 bases). Trimming cost V 7 bases and J 7 bases, with 14 bases left between them. The length of the CDR3 is 14 residues. CDR1 is LNHDA, CDR2 SQIVND, per germline (reference sequence). CDR3 coding DNA: TGTGCCAGTAACCACGGGACACTCAATTCACCCCTCCACTTT. Its translation: CASNHGTLNSPLHF.

The chain is built from TRBV11-3 and TRBJ2-5; the match to TRBD2 covers 8 bases. Germline V gene lookup returns CDR1 SGHNT and CDR2 YENEEA. There are 14 residues in the CDR3. V was clipped by 5 bases and J by 5 bases; unmatched bases: 7. CDR3 region: CASSPGGAEETQYF. The DNA for the CDR3 is TGTGCCAGCAGCCCGGGGGGGGCCGAGGAGACCCAGTACTTC.

V is TRBV6-5 and J is TRBJ1-2, with 10 bases that match TRBD1. Germline V lookup: CDR1 MNHEY, CDR2 SVGAGI. The CDR3 totals 14 residues. The trim removed 7 bases at V and 4 bases at J, leaving 6 bases unmatched. The DNA for the CDR3 is TGTGCCAGCATTAGACAGGGGGCGACCTATGGCTACACCTTC. Translating gives CASIRQGATYGYTF.

The CDR3 sequence is CASRATSGAAYEQYF. DNA for the CDR3: TGTGCCAGCAGGGCAACTAGCGGGGCCGCCTACGAGCAGTACTTC. The V gene is TRBV6-6, the J gene TRBJ2-7; 10 bases are a match to TRBD2. Germline V gene sequence: CDR1 MNHNY, CDR2 SVGAGI (reference sequence). V shed 6 bases, J shed 2 bases, and the junction held 7 bases outside the gene matches. The CDR3 is made up of 15 amino acids.

The chain is built from TRBV25-1 and TRBJ1-1; TRBD1 aligns across 8 bases. The CDR3 is 14 amino acids. J gave up 5 bases and V 3 bases, and 5 bases lay outside the gene matches. Germline V lookup: CDR1 MGHDK, CDR2 SYGVNS. In DNA form, the CDR3 reads TGTGCCAGCAGTGACGGACAGGGATGGACTGAAGCTTTCTTT. This translates into CASSDGQGWTEAFF.

There are a few counts of this clone. The chain combines TRBV2 with TRBJ2-1; 9 bases line up with TRBD2. Germline CDR1 is SNHLY and CDR2 is FYNNEI. The CDR3 has 17 amino acids. J was trimmed by 1 base and V by 2 bases; bases with no gene match: 6. The CDR3 reads CASSESPAGGSYNEQFF. CDR3 DNA: TGTGCCAGCAGTGAATCTCCAGCGGGGGGTTCCTACAATGAGCAGTTCTTC.

The rearrangement uses TRBV15 and TRBJ1-3; D perhaps matches TRBD1 (5 bases). The CDR3 loop spans 15 amino acids. V dropped 3 bases and J dropped 0 bases, with 9 bases sitting between them. Germline values: CDR1 LNHNV, CDR2 YYDKDF (reference sequence). This CDR3 is CATSREGSSGNTIYF. The CDR3 nucleotides read TGTGCCACCAGCAGGGAGGGGTCCTCTGGAAACACCATATATTTT.

The chain links TRBV7-2 to TRBJ2-6; TRBD1 agrees at 8 bases. This CDR3 has 15 residues. Germline assignment: CDR1 SGHTA and CDR2 FQGNSA. Trimming took 11 bases from V and 0 from J; bases not matched to a gene: 6. Here the CDR3 DNA reads TGTGCCTCCGGGACAGGCTTCTCTGGGGCCAACGTCCTGACTTTC. Translated: CASGTGFSGANVLTF.

There are a few counts of this clone. The V and J genes are TRBV19 and TRBJ1-3; D remains unclear. The germline V gene encodes CDR1 LNHDA and CDR2 SQIVND (reference sequence). V gave up 7 bases and J gave up 0 bases, with 10 bases separating them. The CDR3 has 14 residues. The CDR3 region is CASKSSSSGNTIYF. The DNA of the CDR3 is TGTGCCAGTAAGAGTTCCTCCTCTGGAAACACCATATATTTT.

The J gene is TRBJ2-1, the V gene TRBV4-1, with D hard to call. This CDR3 has 17 residues. CDR1 and CDR2 (germline): MGHRA, YSYEKL. With 0 bases removed from V and 4 bases from J, the gap between germline ends came to 16 bases. The CDR3: CASSQEPLDRSYNEQFF. CDR3 sequence (DNA): TGCGCCAGCAGCCAAGAGCCTCTAGATCGAAGTTACAATGAGCAGTTCTTC.

V is TRBV19 and J is TRBJ2-2; TRBD2 might be the D (5 bases). This CDR3 has 14 residues. Germline V gene sequence: CDR1 LNHDA, CDR2 SQIVND (reference sequence). Trimming removed 5 bases at V and 3 bases at J, with 10 bases between. CDR3 bases: TGTGCCAGTAGTGAGGGCGCGGACACCGGGGAGCTGTTTTTT. As protein: CASSEGADTGELFF.

The chain employs TRBV20-1 and TRBJ2-3, with a tentative D call TRBD2 (5 bases). The CDR3 loop spans 11 amino acids. V lost 6 bases and J 12 bases, leaving 16 bases between the germline ends. Germline CDR1 DFQATT, CDR2 SNEGSKA (reference sequence). The CDR3 nucleotides are TGCAGTGCCGCCCCGGGATCCTCCCAGTATTTT. The encoded protein is CSAAPGSSQYF.

This clone has only one observation. The rearrangement links TRBV29-1 to TRBJ2-7; tentatively, D is TRBD2 (6 bases). Germline V gene sequence: CDR1 SQVTM, CDR2 ANQGSEA. The CDR3 runs 12 residues. V was cut by 2 bases and J by 6 bases, with 11 bases left in between. The CDR3 nucleotides read TGCAGCGTTGAACGGGGGACTGGCGAGCAGTACTTC. This codes for CSVERGTGEQYF.